This T cell receptor (beta chain) was obtained from a study of shared clonotypes between healthy human individuals. Study summary: CD4 naive cells filled three plates per donor, CD4 memory three, CD8 naive two and CD8 memory one.

Recent vaccinations or acute infections were absent in the healthy HIV-negative adult donors. Sequencing used immunoSEQ multiplex PCR; TCRdb keeps in-frame clones, though not all of them. This sample has roughly 1,000,000 clones, with approximately 78% found just once. General observations from the study: In the sorted subsets, rarefaction showed sequencing was incomplete despite large depth.

As to this clone: The antigen is not known.

This TCR was recovered from a man younger than 35 in good health. Some clones in this sample may be carry-over from other donors' samples. Specimen: memory CD4+ T cells from PBMCs. Subset defined: CD45RA-negative fraction.

CDR3 in amino acids: CASGLVRSVRGGNTIYF. The CDR3 DNA reads as TGTGCTAGTGGTTTGGTACGGTCGGTCCGAGGGGGAAACACCATATATTTT. The chain has TRBV12-5 and TRBJ1-3, with D unresolved. The length of the CDR3 is 17 residues. Germline values: CDR1 LGHNT, CDR2 FRNRAP. The germline V and J ends were trimmed by 0 bases and 4 bases, with 16 bases remaining between them. Full variable domain (missing parts from reference TRBV12-5 and TRBJ1-3): DARVTQTPRHKVTEMGQEVTMRCQPILGHNTVFWYRQTMMQGLELLAYFRNRAPLDDSGMPKDRFSAEMPDATLATLKIQPSEPRDSAVYFCASGLVRSVRGGNTIYFGEGSWLTVV.